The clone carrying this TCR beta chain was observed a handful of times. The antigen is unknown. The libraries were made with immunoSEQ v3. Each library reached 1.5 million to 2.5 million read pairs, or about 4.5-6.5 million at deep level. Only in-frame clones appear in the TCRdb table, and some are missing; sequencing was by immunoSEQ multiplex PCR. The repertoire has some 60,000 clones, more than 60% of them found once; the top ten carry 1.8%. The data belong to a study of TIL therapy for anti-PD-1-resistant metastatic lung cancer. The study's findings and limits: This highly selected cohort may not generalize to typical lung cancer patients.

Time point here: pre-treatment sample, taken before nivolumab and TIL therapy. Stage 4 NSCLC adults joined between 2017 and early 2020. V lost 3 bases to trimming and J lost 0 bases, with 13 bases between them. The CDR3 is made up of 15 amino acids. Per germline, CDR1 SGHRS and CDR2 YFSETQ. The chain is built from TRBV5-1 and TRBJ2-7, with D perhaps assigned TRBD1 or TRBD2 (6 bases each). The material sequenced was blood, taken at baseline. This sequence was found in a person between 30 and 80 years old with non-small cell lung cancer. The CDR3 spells CASSSGALPSYEQYF. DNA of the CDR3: TGCGCCAGCAGCTCGGGGGCCCTACCCTCCTACGAGCAGTACTTC. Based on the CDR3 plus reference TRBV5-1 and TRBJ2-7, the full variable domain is KAGVTQTPRYLIKTRGQQVTLSCSPISGHRSVSWYQQTPGQGLQFLFEYFSETQRNKGNFPGRFSGRQFSNSRSEMNVSTLELGDSALYLCASSSGALPSYEQYFGPGTRLTVT.